This TCR beta chain was recovered during a study of a mutant IDH1 vaccine in newly diagnosed glioma. Clones were sequenced by immunoSEQ multiplex PCR, and TCRdb holds only the in-frame ones, with some missing. The data show 100,000 to 150,000 clones, around 77% seen once. The CDR3 runs to 13 residues. V was clipped by 10 bases and J by 2 bases, with 15 bases between them. Germline CDR1 is MNHNS and CDR2 is SASEGT. As to this clone: The antigen is unknown.

Time point denoted: week 11, during vaccination. Doses comprised 300 ug of mutant IDH1 20-mer peptide each, plus topical imiquimod. This chain joins TRBV6-1 and TRBJ2-7, with D tentatively TRBD1 (6 bases). The source material was PBMCs, sampled from a glioma patient whose treatment included an IDH1 peptide vaccine. This sequence was found in a man aged 40-49 years with glioma. CDR3 in amino acids: CAINRDGTYEQYF. DNA for the CDR3: TGTGCCATCAACAGGGATGGGACCTACGAGCAGTACTTC.